The 12 T cell receptor beta chains in this list originate from one sample, sequenced in a study of graft-versus-host responses after intestinal transplantation (dated by TCRdb to the early 2020s). Intraepithelial and lamina propria lymphocytes were isolated from graft specimens using dithiothreitol, EDTA incubations and collagenase D digestion. To prepare the library, the immunoSEQ multiplex PCR assay was applied. This immuneACCESS table, as held by TCRdb, lists in-frame sequences with V and J called but not all clones. Of the missing ones, under half trace to an unresolved V gene in checked studies; the others have no known cause. In all, the sample holds roughly 5,000 clones, and around 74% of those were seen once. Approximately 7% of the sample comes from the top ten. The sample was ileum tissue, taken approximately 230 days after intestinal transplant. Every receptor here comes from a human patient who received an intestinal transplant, so some T cells may come from the graft donor.

The chain carries TRBV6-5 and TRBJ2-2, with D possibly TRBD1 on 5 matching bases. The germline V gene has CDR1 MNHEY and CDR2 SVGAGI. Trimming left V 6 bases short and J 4 bases short, with 15 bases between. This CDR3 spans 15 amino acids. Here the CDR3 DNA reads TGTGCCAGCAGACTACTTGGACACACCACCGGGGAGCTGTTTTTT. This sequence encodes CASRLLGHTTGELFF.

This clone was seen only a few times. The chain carries TRBV6-1 and TRBJ1-2; possible D gene TRBD1, 6 bases. The CDR3 spans 13 residues. V lost 1 base and J 8 bases, leaving 11 bases between the germline ends. Germline CDR1 reads MNHNS; CDR2 reads SASEGT. CDR3 DNA sequence: TGTGCCAGCAGTGAAGGGACAGTCGGGGGCTACACCTTC. This translates into CASSEGTVGGYTF.

The V gene is TRBV28, the J gene TRBJ2-7; D is perhaps TRBD1 or TRBD2 (5 bases each). The CDR3 sequence is 13 residues long. Germline V gene data show CDR1 as MDHEN and CDR2 as SYDVKM. The ends were cut back, 3 bases at V and 6 bases at J, with 12 bases in the middle. For the CDR3, the DNA is TGTGCCAGCAGTTTTCTTACGGGGCGCGAGCAGTACTTC. Amino acid sequence: CASSFLTGREQYF.

The V and J genes are TRBV7-8 and TRBJ2-7; the D is unclear. Looked up from germline, CDR1 is SGHVS and CDR2 is FQNEAQ. V lost 1 base and J lost 0, with 13 bases in between. The CDR3 is made up of 16 amino acids. Written as DNA, the CDR3 is TGTGCCAGCAGCTTAGAGCGTCCCTCCTCCTCCTACGAGCAGTACTTC. This codes for CASSLERPSSSYEQYF. Based on the CDR3 plus reference TRBV7-8 and TRBJ2-7, the full variable domain is GAGVSQSPRYKVAKRGQDVALRCDPISGHVSLFWYQQALGQGPEFLTYFQNEAQLDKSGLPSDRFFAERPEGSVSTLKIQRTQQEDSAVYLCASSLERPSSSYEQYFGPGTRLTVT.

The V gene is TRBV6-6, the J gene TRBJ1-5, with D uncertain. From germline, CDR1 is MNHNY and CDR2 SVGAGI (reference sequence). The ends were cut back, 0 bases at V and 3 bases at J, with 6 bases in the middle. The CDR3 contains 14 residues. Here the CDR3 DNA reads TGTGCCAGCAGTTACTCCAGGCTCAATCAGCCCCAGCATTTT. Amino acids: CASSYSRLNQPQHF.

The V gene is TRBV4-1, the J gene TRBJ2-1; 11 bases are shared with TRBD2. Trimming at V came to 0 bases and at J to 0 bases, leaving 10 bases not matched to a gene. CDR1 and CDR2 from the germline V gene are MGHRA and YSYEKL. This CDR3 region has 20 residues. Here the CDR3 DNA reads TGCGCCAGCAGCCAAGATTCCTTTTTAGCGGGGGGGATCTCCTACAATGAGCAGTTCTTC. This sequence encodes CASSQDSFLAGGISYNEQFF.

The rearrangement uses TRBV6-1 and TRBJ2-5, with 8 positions matching TRBD2. Germline CDR1 and CDR2: MNHNS and SASEGT. This CDR3 is 14 amino acids long. V lost 5 bases, J lost 0 bases, and 2 bases stayed unmatched. In nucleotides, the CDR3 is TGTGCCAGCAGTTTAGCGGGGAACCAAGAGACCCAGTACTTC. This translates into CASSLAGNQETQYF.

With regard to this clone: This sample also contains other DNA sequences that code for the same CDR3. The rearrangement joins TRBV6-1 to TRBJ1-1; D may be TRBD1 (6 bases). The germline V gene has CDR1 MNHNS and CDR2 SASEGT. The CDR3 is 13 residues long. Trimming left V 3 bases short and J 3 bases short, with 8 bases between. CDR3 in amino acids: CASSEGAHTEAFF. The CDR3 DNA reads as TGTGCCAGCAGTGAGGGGGCGCACACTGAAGCTTTCTTT.

The CDR3 region is CASSPAPLGQGVSYEQYF. CDR3 DNA: TGTGCCAGCAGTCCAGCCCCTCTAGGACAGGGTGTATCGTACGAGCAGTACTTC. The chain couples TRBV27 to TRBJ2-7; 8 bases fit TRBD1. The CDR3 runs 18 residues. The V and J ends lost 5 bases and 4 bases, in that order; junction bases with no gene match: 19. Germline V gene data show CDR1 as MNHEY and CDR2 as SMNVEV (reference sequence).

This chain uses TRBV6-1 with TRBJ2-6; D remains unclear. V was shortened by 6 bases and J by 1 base, with 7 bases between the two germline ends. The germline V gene has CDR1 MNHNS and CDR2 SASEGT. This CDR3 has 14 residues. CDR3 loop: CASRQRSGANVLTF. The DNA for the CDR3 is TGTGCCAGCAGACAGAGGTCTGGGGCCAACGTCCTGACTTTC.

The sample holds one count of this clone. This chain uses TRBV9 with TRBJ1-5; D not resolved. The CDR3 loop spans 15 amino acids. Germline V gene sequence: CDR1 SGDLS, CDR2 YYNGEE. Trimming cost V 3 bases and J 4 bases, with 14 bases left between them. Written as DNA, the CDR3 is TGTGCCAGCAGCGCTGACGGTGGACGGAATCAGCCCCAGCATTTT. It codes for CASSADGGRNQPQHF.

The V and J genes are TRBV2 and TRBJ2-1, with D possibly matching TRBD2 (6 bases). CDR3 length: 15 residues. The V gene lost 6 bases and the J gene lost 7 bases, with 19 bases spanning the gap. CDR1 and CDR2 from the germline V gene are SNHLY and FYNNEI. In DNA form, the CDR3 reads TGTGCCAGCAGCTTTTTTATCGGGACTGGTAATGAGCAGTTCTTC. Its protein product is CASSFFIGTGNEQFF.